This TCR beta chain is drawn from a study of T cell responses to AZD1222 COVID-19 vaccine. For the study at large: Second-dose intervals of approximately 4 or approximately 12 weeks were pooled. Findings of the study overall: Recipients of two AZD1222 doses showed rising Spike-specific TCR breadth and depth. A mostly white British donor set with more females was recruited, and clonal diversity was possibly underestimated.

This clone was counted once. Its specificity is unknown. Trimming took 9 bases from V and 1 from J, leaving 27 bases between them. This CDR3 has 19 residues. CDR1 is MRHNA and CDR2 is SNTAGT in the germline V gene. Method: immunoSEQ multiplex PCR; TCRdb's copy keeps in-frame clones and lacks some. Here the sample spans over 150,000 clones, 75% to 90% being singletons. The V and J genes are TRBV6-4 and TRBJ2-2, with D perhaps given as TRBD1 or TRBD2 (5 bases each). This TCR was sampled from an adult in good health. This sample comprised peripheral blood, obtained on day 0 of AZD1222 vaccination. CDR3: CARWQSGQRIVRNTGELFF. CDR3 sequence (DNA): TGTGCCAGATGGCAATCGGGGCAGAGAATAGTAAGGAACACCGGGGAGCTGTTTTTT.